This section outlines one T cell receptor beta chain sequence together with its context. The antigen is undetermined. A multiplex PCR was run with 60 Vbeta primers and 13 Jbeta primers. Measured with immunoSEQ multiplex PCR; TCRdb has only the in-frame clones, and not every one. In the table there are 110,000 to 150,000 clones, about 86% of which are singletons. This CDR3 has 16 amino acids. Trimming cost V 4 bases and J 4 bases, with 17 bases left between them. Per germline, CDR1 LNHDA and CDR2 SQIVND (reference sequence). This specimen belongs to a study of cytomegalovirus exposure and HLA in healthy donors. Points from the study as a whole: Across donors, most TCRs were seen rarely, yet some public ones were widespread. TCR beta V- and J-gene trimming, according to a later analysis, was linked to a missense DCLRE1C variant. Cytomegalovirus status, reportedly, was diagnosed with high specificity and sensitivity by the classifier. Most likely, a cluster of highly shared sequence variants arose as a sequencing artifact.

The receptor comes from a man aged 35 to 55 in good health and CMV-seropositive. The V and J genes are TRBV19 and TRBJ1-5, with D perhaps TRBD1 (6 bases). The sample was PBMCs. CDR3 coding DNA: TGTGCCAGTAGTAGGGCGAGGTCGGACAGTAATCAGCCCCAGCATTTT. Amino acid sequence: CASSRARSDSNQPQHF.